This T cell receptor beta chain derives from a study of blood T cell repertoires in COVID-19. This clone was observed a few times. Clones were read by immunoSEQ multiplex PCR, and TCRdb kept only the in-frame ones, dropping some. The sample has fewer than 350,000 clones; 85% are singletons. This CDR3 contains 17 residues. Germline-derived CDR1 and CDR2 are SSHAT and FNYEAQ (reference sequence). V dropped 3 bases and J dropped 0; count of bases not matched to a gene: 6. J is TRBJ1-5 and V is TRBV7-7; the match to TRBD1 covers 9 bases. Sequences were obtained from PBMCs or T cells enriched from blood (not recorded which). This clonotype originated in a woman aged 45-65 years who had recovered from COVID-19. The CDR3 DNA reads TGTGCCAGCAGCTTTACACAGGGGGCATATAGCAATCAGCCCCAGCATTTT. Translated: CASSFTQGAYSNQPQHF.